The present entry profiles one T cell receptor beta chain with its context. Germline lookup yields CDR1 LGHDT and CDR2 YNNKEL (reference sequence). V lost 6 bases, J lost 1 base, and 2 bases stayed unmatched. The CDR3 covers 13 residues. This record belongs to a study of blood T cell repertoires in COVID-19. Across the study: Collection of acute and convalescent COVID-19 samples took place in the United States, Italy and Spain. PBMCs, B-cell-depleted T cells, or T cells were the source of the cDNA or gDNA that made up the material.

In the study's own analysis: Amplification of reference gene primers provided the estimated nucleated cell counts. Sequencing used immunoSEQ multiplex PCR; TCRdb keeps in-frame clones, though not all of them. The V and J calls and clone size come from that table; D and trimming were worked out from the DNA. The sample carries over 250,000 clones, about 90% recorded once. The clonotype comes from a woman in her 40s who had recovered from COVID-19. The chain joins TRBV3-1 (or the pseudogene TRBV3-2) to TRBJ1-2; TRBD1 matches 7 bases. Input material: peripheral blood. The CDR3 sequence: CASSYRGNYGYTF. Written as DNA, the CDR3 is TGTGCCAGCAGTTACAGGGGTAACTATGGCTACACCTTC.